This TCR beta chain was sequenced during a study of cytomegalovirus exposure and HLA in healthy donors. Study findings and constraints: The sole available immune exposure information was CMV serostatus. An analysis was carried out at a later point. It showed that HLA-associated TCR beta chains were more clonally expanded than equally common non-associated chains.

Points on this clone: No antigen is known for it.

The PCR contained 60 Vbeta and 13 Jbeta primers. Clones were read by immunoSEQ multiplex PCR, and TCRdb kept only the in-frame ones, dropping some. The sample has under 85,000 clones; roughly 79% are singletons. The V end was cut by 1 base, the J end by 8 bases, with 11 bases between. This CDR3 contains 13 residues. Germline lookup yields CDR1 LGHNT and CDR2 FRNRAP. This TCR came from a man between 35 and 55 years old in good health and CMV-seronegative. Material: PBMCs. This sequence joins TRBV12-5 and TRBJ1-2, with D possibly matching TRBD1 (5 bases). DNA for the CDR3: TGTGCTAGTGGTTTGGGCTGGGGACTGGGCTACACCTTC. It yields the protein CASGLGWGLGYTF.